The 30 T cell receptor beta chains below come from one sample, sequenced in a study of blood T cell repertoires in COVID-19. Clones were sequenced by immunoSEQ multiplex PCR, and TCRdb holds only the in-frame ones, with some missing. The table records around 200,000 clones, about 87% of them present only once. Sample: peripheral blood. Source of these receptors: a man younger than 35 with active or convalescent COVID-19.

The gene calls are TRBV5-1 and TRBJ2-3; TRBD2 matches 10 bases. This CDR3 region has 14 residues. The trim removed 7 bases at V and 5 bases at J, leaving 7 bases unmatched. Per germline, CDR1 SGHRS and CDR2 YFSETQ. This CDR3 reads CASGAGGPVDTQYF. As DNA, the CDR3 is TGCGCCAGCGGAGCGGGAGGGCCGGTAGATACGCAGTATTTT.

This clone has just one count. The J gene is TRBJ1-1, the V gene TRBV5-1; weak D call: TRBD1 (5 bases). This CDR3 region has 14 residues. CDR1 is SGHRS, CDR2 YFSETQ, per germline. The V end lost 0 bases, the J end lost 3 bases, and 9 bases lay between the germline ends. The CDR3 here is CASSLGGGDTEAFF. Written as DNA, the CDR3 is TGCGCCAGCAGCTTGGGGGGCGGCGACACTGAAGCTTTCTTT.

The J gene is TRBJ2-7, the V gene TRBV11-2; 7 bases align to TRBD1. Germline-derived CDR1 and CDR2 are SGHAT and FQNNGV. CDR3 length: 16 amino acids. Trimming took 4 bases from V and 2 from J; bases not matched to a gene: 11. CDR3 in amino acids: CASSSNQGQLPYEQYV. DNA of the CDR3: TGTGCCAGCAGCTCCAACCAGGGACAGCTTCCCTACGAGCAGTACGTC.

The chain has TRBV5-1 and TRBJ2-7, with 10 bases aligning to TRBD2. With 8 bases clipped from V and 3 bases from J, the junction kept 17 bases outside the gene matches. Germline loops: CDR1 SGHRS, CDR2 YFSETQ. CDR3 length: 17 residues. In DNA, the CDR3 is TGCGCCAGTTCCGGAGGACCGACTCTAGCGGGAGTCTACGAGCAGTACTTC. It is translated as CASSGGPTLAGVYEQYF.

The rearrangement uses TRBV7-9 and TRBJ1-2; 7 nucleotides match TRBD1. CDR1 is SEHNR, CDR2 FQNEAQ, per germline (reference sequence). V shed 4 bases and J 2 bases; nucleotides not matched to a gene: 1. This CDR3 is 13 amino acids long. CDR3 DNA: TGTGCCAGCAGCTCACAGGGGAACTATGGCTACACCTTC. Its translation: CASSSQGNYGYTF.

This chain joins TRBV3-1 (or the pseudogene TRBV3-2) and TRBJ2-4; 9 bases agree with TRBD2. The ends lost 1 base at V and 0 bases at J; junction bases unmatched: 13. This CDR3 is 20 amino acids long. Germline lookup yields CDR1 LGHDT and CDR2 YNNKEL (reference sequence). CDR3 DNA: TGTGCCAGCAGCCAAGTGCCCGGGGGCCGGGGACTAGCAGCCAAAAACATTCAGTACTTC. It encodes CASSQVPGGRGLAAKNIQYF.

The genes are TRBV18 and TRBJ1-1, with D maybe TRBD1 (6 bases). Germline V gene lookup returns CDR1 KGHSH and CDR2 LQKENI. The CDR3 is made up of 16 amino acids. V lost 0 bases and J lost 6, with 17 bases in between. The CDR3 spells CASSPPRVGQMAEAFF. As DNA, the CDR3 is TGTGCCAGCTCACCACCCCGCGTAGGACAGATGGCTGAAGCTTTCTTT.

This chain links TRBV28 with TRBJ2-1, with D perhaps matching TRBD2 (6 bases). The CDR3 consists of 16 residues. Trimming pared 5 bases from V and 10 bases from J, leaving 24 bases between. Germline V gene lookup returns CDR1 MDHEN and CDR2 SYDVKM. The CDR3 is CASSMARDSPREEQFF. The CDR3, as DNA: TGTGCCAGCAGTATGGCCCGGGACTCTCCCCGTGAGGAGCAGTTCTTC.

The gene calls are TRBV7-8 and TRBJ2-5, with a tentative D call TRBD2 (6 bases). The V end was cut by 3 bases, the J end by 5 bases, with 16 bases between. This CDR3 has 15 residues. CDR1 is SGHVS, CDR2 FQNEAQ, per germline. The CDR3 DNA follows: TGTGCCAGCAGCTTGCCCGGGACTGCGAGCGAGACCCAGTACTTC. Translation: CASSLPGTASETQYF.

The chain has TRBV4-2 and TRBJ1-6; D gene unclear. The V end was cut by 0 bases, the J end by 1 base, with 10 bases between. Germline V gene lookup returns CDR1 LGHNA and CDR2 YNFKEQ. The CDR3 is 17 residues long. The CDR3 reads CASSQESDSSYNSPLHF. The CDR3 nucleotides read TGTGCCAGCAGCCAAGAGTCAGATTCGTCCTATAATTCACCCCTCCACTTT.

The rearrangement uses TRBV30 and TRBJ1-5, with 11 bases that match TRBD1. Germline CDR1 reads GTSNPN; CDR2 reads SVGIG (reference sequence). The CDR3 consists of 13 residues. V was clipped by 5 bases and J by 7 bases; unmatched bases: 4. CDR3 amino acids: CAWGQGAGQPQHF. DNA of the CDR3: TGTGCCTGGGGACAGGGGGCCGGACAGCCCCAGCATTTT.

The J gene is TRBJ2-7, the V gene TRBV7-9; D possibly corresponds to TRBD2 (5 bases). The V gene's germline CDR1 is SEHNR and CDR2 FQNEAQ (reference sequence). The CDR3 spans 14 residues. V shed 4 bases and J shed 4 bases, with 14 bases lying between them. The CDR3 protein is CASSYSAESYEQYV. Here the CDR3 DNA reads TGTGCCAGCAGCTATAGCGCTGAGAGTTACGAGCAGTACGTC.

This CDR3 reads CASSLALGLAGQDEQFF. In DNA, the CDR3 is TGTGCCAGCAGCTTAGCGTTGGGACTAGCGGGGCAGGATGAGCAGTTCTTC. The chain employs TRBV7-2 and TRBJ2-1; 13 nucleotides align to TRBD2. With V trimmed by 0 bases and J by 8 bases, 7 bases remained unmatched. The CDR3 length is 17 residues. Germline assignment: CDR1 SGHTA and CDR2 FQGNSA. The whole variable domain, remainder taken from reference TRBV7-2 and TRBJ2-1, is GAGVSQSPSNKVTEKGKDVELRCDPISGHTALYWYRQSLGQGLEFLIYFQGNSAPDKSGLPSDRFSAERTGGSVSTLTIQRTQQEDSAVYLCASSLALGLAGQDEQFFGPGTRLTVL.

CDR3 bases: TGTGCCAGCGAAGATCCAGAGCGGTTTGGAGGAGGGACCACTGAAGCTTTCTTT. Its protein is CASEDPERFGGGTTEAFF. The genes are TRBV5-5 and TRBJ1-1, with TRBD1 as a possible D gene (5 bases). Trimming shortened V by 7 bases and J by 4 bases, and 29 bases separated the two germline ends. The CDR3 extends over 18 amino acids. CDR1 and CDR2 from the germline V gene are SGHKS and YYEKEE (reference sequence).

CDR3 DNA sequence: TGTGCCAGCAGCTCCCGGGACAGGGGGCTAGGGGGTGGCTACACCTTC. Protein sequence: CASSSRDRGLGGGYTF. V usage is TRBV13 and J usage is TRBJ1-2, with 12 positions matching TRBD1. Germline V gene data show CDR1 as PRHDT and CDR2 as FYEKMQ (reference sequence). This CDR3 comprises 16 residues. Trimming at V came to 4 bases and at J to 7 bases, leaving 10 bases not matched to a gene.

On this clone itself: At the DNA level, this CDR3 is encoded by other sequences in the same sample as well. The CDR3 is CASSFLETQYF. DNA of the CDR3: TGTGCCAGCAGTTTCTTGGAGACCCAGTACTTC. The rearrangement joins TRBV28 to TRBJ2-5, with unresolved D. The V gene lost 3 bases and the J gene lost 5 bases, with 4 bases spanning the gap. CDR3 size: 11 residues. In germline, CDR1 is MDHEN, CDR2 SYDVKM.

J is TRBJ2-4 and V is TRBV19; D not certain. The length of the CDR3 is 15 residues. Trimming removed 1 base from V and 1 base from J, with 8 bases in between. Germline V gene sequence: CDR1 LNHDA, CDR2 SQIVND (reference sequence). The CDR3 sequence is CASSIAPVAKNIQYF. The CDR3 DNA reads TGTGCCAGTAGTATAGCTCCAGTGGCCAAAAACATTCAGTACTTC.

The count of this clone is one. The chain joins TRBV11-3 to TRBJ2-4; a possible D gene is TRBD2 (6 bases). This CDR3 region has 14 residues. Germline V lookup: CDR1 SGHNT, CDR2 YENEEA. V lost 5 bases, J lost 5 bases, and 13 bases lay in between. The DNA for the CDR3 is TGTGCCAGCAGCCCTCGGGACTGGGAAAACATTCAGTACTTC. This codes for CASSPRDWENIQYF.

This clone was seen once. This chain uses TRBV5-4 with TRBJ2-3, with a weak D call TRBD2 (5 bases). V lost 4 bases and J 1 base, leaving 13 bases between the germline ends. CDR3 length: 15 residues. The germline CDR1 and CDR2 sequences are SGHNT and YYREEE (reference sequence). This chain's CDR3 is CASSDVKRGTDTQYF. CDR3 nucleotide sequence: TGTGCCAGCAGCGACGTCAAGAGGGGCACAGATACGCAGTATTTT.

The V call is TRBV7-9, the J call TRBJ1-3; 8 positions agree with TRBD1. V dropped 5 bases and J dropped 5; count of bases not matched to a gene: 5. This CDR3 is 14 amino acids long. In germline, CDR1 is SEHNR, CDR2 FQNEAQ (reference sequence). CDR3 sequence reads: CASSATGERNTIYF. The CDR3, as DNA: TGTGCCAGCAGCGCGACAGGGGAGCGAAACACCATATATTTT.

The J gene is TRBJ1-4, the V gene TRBV6-6; D not resolved. CDR3 length equals 15 residues. The V and J ends lost 8 bases and 6 bases respectively, with 19 bases between them. Germline V gives CDR1 MNHNY, CDR2 SVGAGI (reference sequence). The CDR3 protein is CASSRAPLKDEKLFF. CDR3 nucleotide sequence: TGTGCCAGCTCGCGGGCCCCTTTAAAGGATGAAAAACTGTTTTTT.

To note about this clone: Its ends do not fully match the called genes, so a read error is possible. The chain carries TRBV27 and TRBJ1-1; 10 nucleotides align to TRBD1. The CDR3 is 12 amino acids. The V gene's germline CDR1 is MNHEY and CDR2 SMNVEV (reference sequence). CDR3 nucleotide sequence: TGTGCCAGCTGTAAGACGGGACAGGGGCCGCGTTTT. The encoded protein is CASCKTGQGPRF.

Concerning this clone itself: Additional DNA sequences in this sample encode the identical CDR3. The chain couples TRBV27 to TRBJ1-1, with no clear D. V was trimmed by 0 bases and J by 4 bases, leaving 6 bases between them. This CDR3 has 13 residues. CDR1 and CDR2 (germline): MNHEY, SMNVEV (reference sequence). The CDR3 protein is CASSLSRGTEAFF. CDR3 DNA sequence: TGTGCCAGCAGTTTATCGCGGGGCACTGAAGCTTTCTTT.

The chain employs TRBV7-9 and TRBJ1-1; D not certain. Germline V gives CDR1 SEHNR, CDR2 FQNEAQ (reference sequence). Deletions cut 5 bases from V and 2 bases from J, with 12 bases between. This CDR3 is built from 14 residues. The CDR3 sequence: CASSPGEGNTEAFF. The DNA of the CDR3 is TGTGCCAGCAGCCCCGGTGAGGGAAACACTGAAGCTTTCTTT. Full variable domain (missing parts from reference TRBV7-9 and TRBJ1-1): DTGVSQNPRHKITKRGQNVTFRCDPISEHNRLYWYRQTLGQGPEFLTYFQNEAQLEKSRLLSDRFSAERPKGSFSTLEIQRTEQGDSAMYLCASSPGEGNTEAFFGQGTRLTVV.

The CDR3 is CASTFRGQGTEAFF. CDR3 DNA: TGTGCCAGTACCTTTAGGGGGCAGGGCACTGAAGCTTTCTTT. This rearrangement joins TRBV19 to TRBJ1-1; TRBD1 matches at 7 bases. Germline trimming cut 7 bases from V and 4 bases from J; bases unmatched to any gene: 9. Germline CDR1 reads LNHDA; CDR2 reads SQIVND (reference sequence). The CDR3 sequence is 14 residues long.

The chain couples TRBV7-2 to TRBJ2-2, with 8 positions matching TRBD2. CDR1 is SGHTA and CDR2 is FQGNSA in the germline V gene. The V segment lost 2 bases and the J segment 4 bases; nucleotides outside the gene matches: 9. The CDR3 runs to 17 residues. The CDR3 loop reads CASSLRGGRSPTGELFF. For the CDR3, the DNA is TGTGCCAGCAGCTTAAGGGGCGGGAGGTCCCCCACCGGGGAGCTGTTTTTT.

This clone was recorded once. This rearrangement joins TRBV19 to TRBJ1-1, with D possibly matching TRBD1 (5 bases). Germline V gene sequence: CDR1 LNHDA, CDR2 SQIVND (reference sequence). There are 14 residues in the CDR3. V was cut by 3 bases and J by 1 base, with 9 bases left in between. CDR3 in DNA: TGTGCCAGTAGTATGCAGGGAACGAACACTGAAGCTTTCTTT. It specifies CASSMQGTNTEAFF.

The chain employs TRBV5-1 and TRBJ1-1; 7 bases align to TRBD1. The J segment lost 8 bases and the V segment lost 3 bases, leaving 7 bases of the junction unmatched. The germline CDR1 and CDR2 sequences are SGHRS and YFSETQ. CDR3 length: 13 residues. CDR3 in amino acids: CASSWTSQGEAFF. The CDR3 bases are TGCGCCAGCAGCTGGACGTCACAGGGGGAAGCTTTCTTT.

The chain is built from TRBV5-4 and TRBJ1-4; weak D call: TRBD1 (5 bases). In germline, CDR1 is SGHNT, CDR2 YYREEE (reference sequence). The ends were cut back, 3 bases at V and 1 base at J, with 22 bases in the middle. There are 19 residues in the CDR3. CDR3 sequence: CASSSAPGGLELTNEKLFF. CDR3 coding DNA: TGTGCCAGCAGCTCAGCCCCGGGGGGTCTGGAATTAACTAATGAAAAACTGTTTTTT.

This chain connects TRBV11-2 to TRBJ2-1, with no clear D. V was pared by 1 base and J by 9 bases, with 7 bases between. Germline loops: CDR1 SGHAT, CDR2 FQNNGV. The CDR3 is 12 amino acids. CDR3 sequence (DNA): TGTGCCAGCAGCTTAGCCAGCGCTGAGCAGTTCTTC. Translation gives CASSLASAEQFF.